The rows below give T cell receptor beta chains drawn from one sample of a study of blood T cell repertoires in COVID-19. Only in-frame clones appear in the TCRdb table, and some are missing; sequencing was by immunoSEQ multiplex PCR. The table lists 150,000 to 180,000 clones, about 89% of them singletons. Sequences were obtained from peripheral blood. All receptors derive from a man between 45 and 60 years old with acute or convalescent COVID-19. Both conserved end residues are part of each CDR3. Each record gives: D gene, clone size, J gene, V gene, CDR3 DNA, CDR3 protein. D genes are given only for firm matches. Only some rows state a clone size, as once, few, many or a class for expanded clones.

D gene: NA
clone size: NA
J gene: TRBJ1-1
V gene: TRBV24-1
CDR3 DNA: TGTGCCACCAGTGGTTCGGACACTGAAGCTTTCTTT
CDR3 protein: CATSGSDTEAFF

D gene: NA
clone size: once
J gene: TRBJ2-1
V gene: TRBV7-7
CDR3 DNA: TGTGCCAGCAGCTTAGACACGGTCGGGGATGAGCAGTTCTTC
CDR3 protein: CASSLDTVGDEQFF

D gene: NA
clone size: NA
J gene: TRBJ1-1
V gene: TRBV10-1
CDR3 DNA: TGCGCCAGCAGTGCACGGGGGAAGAAGAACACTGAAGCTTTCTTT
CDR3 protein: CASSARGKKNTEAFF

D gene: TRBD1
clone size: NA
J gene: TRBJ2-2
V gene: TRBV4-2
CDR3 DNA: TGTGCCAGCAGCCAAGGGACAGGCCCCTTGAACACCGGGGAGCTGTTTTTT
CDR3 protein: CASSQGTGPLNTGELFF

D gene: TRBD1
clone size: NA
J gene: TRBJ1-5
V gene: TRBV25-1
CDR3 DNA: TGTGCCACCTCAACAGGGGCAGCAAATCAGCCCCAGCATTTT
CDR3 protein: CATSTGAANQPQHF

D gene: TRBD1
clone size: NA
J gene: TRBJ2-1
V gene: TRBV28
CDR3 DNA: TGTGCCAGCAGTTCCCCGGACAGGGCAGGGCCCAATGAGCAGTTCTTC
CDR3 protein: CASSSPDRAGPNEQFF

D gene: TRBD1
clone size: NA
J gene: TRBJ1-2
V gene: TRBV28
CDR3 DNA: TGTGCCAGCAGTTTAGGGGACAGGGTGAGCTATGGCTACACCTTC
CDR3 protein: CASSLGDRVSYGYTF

D gene: NA
clone size: NA
J gene: TRBJ1-1
V gene: TRBV2
CDR3 DNA: TGTGCCAGCAGCCCCCCGGGGAGGGGTGAAGCTTTCTTT
CDR3 protein: CASSPPGRGEAFF

D gene: NA
clone size: NA
J gene: TRBJ2-2
V gene: TRBV6-5
CDR3 DNA: TGTGCCAGCAGTTCCTCGGCCGTGATGGGCCCCGGGGAGCTGTTTTTT
CDR3 protein: CASSSSAVMGPGELFF

D gene: NA
clone size: NA
J gene: TRBJ2-1
V gene: TRBV20-1
CDR3 DNA: TGCAGTGCCAAATTGTCAGGGGCTCGGTTCTTC
CDR3 protein: CSAKLSGARFF

D gene: NA
clone size: NA
J gene: TRBJ1-6
V gene: TRBV27
CDR3 DNA: TGTGCCAGCAGTTTATCGCGGGGGTTCTCCTATAATTCACCCCTCCACTTT
CDR3 protein: CASSLSRGFSYNSPLHF

D gene: NA
clone size: NA
J gene: TRBJ1-6
V gene: TRBV12-3/TRBV12-4
CDR3 DNA: TGTGCCAGCAGTTTGCAGGGCTCACCCCTCCACTTT
CDR3 protein: CASSLQGSPLHF

D gene: TRBD2
clone size: NA
J gene: TRBJ2-1
V gene: TRBV6-6
CDR3 DNA: TGTGCCAGCAGTTACGCTAAAGCGGGATTCAATGAGCAGTTCTTC
CDR3 protein: CASSYAKAGFNEQFF

D gene: NA
clone size: NA
J gene: TRBJ1-5
V gene: TRBV28
CDR3 DNA: TGTGCCAGCAGTCCGCGAGGCAGGGGTAGCAATCAGCCCCAGCATTTT
CDR3 protein: CASSPRGRGSNQPQHF

D gene: TRBD1
clone size: NA
J gene: TRBJ2-1
V gene: TRBV2
CDR3 DNA: TGTGCCAGCAGTGAAGCGGGCGGGACAGGGCGGAACAATGAGCAGTTCTTC
CDR3 protein: CASSEAGGTGRNNEQFF

D gene: NA
clone size: NA
J gene: TRBJ1-1
V gene: TRBV12-3/TRBV12-4
CDR3 DNA: TGTGCCAGCAGCCCCCGGGGGGCCACTGAAGCTTTCTTT
CDR3 protein: CASSPRGATEAFF

D gene: TRBD1
clone size: NA
J gene: TRBJ1-2
V gene: TRBV4-1
CDR3 DNA: TGCGCCAGCAGCCAGGGGGACAGGGATTATGGCTACACCTTC
CDR3 protein: CASSQGDRDYGYTF

D gene: NA
clone size: NA
J gene: TRBJ2-7
V gene: TRBV11-2
CDR3 DNA: TGTGCCAGCAGCTTCGGACTACCCTACGAGCAGTACTTC
CDR3 protein: CASSFGLPYEQYF

D gene: TRBD1
clone size: NA
J gene: TRBJ2-1
V gene: TRBV9
CDR3 DNA: TGTGCCAGCAGCGTAGAGGGACAGGAGGACAATGAGCAGTTCTTC
CDR3 protein: CASSVEGQEDNEQFF

D gene: NA
clone size: NA
J gene: TRBJ2-2
V gene: TRBV9
CDR3 DNA: TGTGCCAGCCGTCCCGATGGGCTTGACACCGGGGAGCTGTTTTTT
CDR3 protein: CASRPDGLDTGELFF

D gene: TRBD1
clone size: NA
J gene: TRBJ1-5
V gene: TRBV28
CDR3 DNA: TGTGCCAGCAGGCGGGGACAGGGAGACAATCAGCCCCAGCATTTT
CDR3 protein: CASRRGQGDNQPQHF

D gene: TRBD1
clone size: NA
J gene: TRBJ1-1
V gene: TRBV2
CDR3 DNA: TGTGCCAGCGGTGACAGGGGGACTGAAGCTTTCTTT
CDR3 protein: CASGDRGTEAFF

D gene: NA
clone size: NA
J gene: TRBJ1-3
V gene: TRBV6-5
CDR3 DNA: TGTGCCAGCAGTTCCGAGGAGGGAGGTGGAAACACCATATATTTT
CDR3 protein: CASSSEEGGGNTIYF

D gene: NA
clone size: NA
J gene: TRBJ1-5
V gene: TRBV27
CDR3 DNA: TGTGCCAGCAGCCCTCGGGATGCTGAGGATCAGCCCCAGCATTTT
CDR3 protein: CASSPRDAEDQPQHF

D gene: TRBD1
clone size: once
J gene: TRBJ1-2
V gene: TRBV30
CDR3 DNA: TGTGCCTGGAGTATAACCAGGGGGTATGGCTACACCTTC
CDR3 protein: CAWSITRGYGYTF

D gene: TRBD2
clone size: NA
J gene: TRBJ2-5
V gene: TRBV5-6
CDR3 DNA: TGTGCCAGCAGCTTGGGGGTGGCTAGCGGGAGACCTTACCAAGAGACCCAGTACTTC
CDR3 protein: CASSLGVASGRPYQETQYF

D gene: TRBD2
clone size: few
J gene: TRBJ2-1
V gene: TRBV3-1/TRBV3-2
CDR3 DNA: TGTGCCAGCAGCCAAGATCCGGCGGCTAGCGGACTATTCTACAATGAGCAGTTCTTC
CDR3 protein: CASSQDPAASGLFYNEQFF

D gene: NA
clone size: NA
J gene: TRBJ1-5
V gene: TRBV6-5
CDR3 DNA: TGTGCCAGCAGTTCCGGACAGCCCGAAGCCCAGCATTTT
CDR3 protein: CASSSGQPEAQHF

D gene: TRBD1
clone size: NA
J gene: TRBJ1-2
V gene: TRBV18
CDR3 DNA: TGTGCCAGCTCTCCAGTGCAGGGGGCGCGAGGCTACACCTTC
CDR3 protein: CASSPVQGARGYTF

D gene: NA
clone size: NA
J gene: TRBJ2-1
V gene: TRBV6-5
CDR3 DNA: TGTGCCAGCAGTTACTCGCGTGGCTACAATGAGCAGTTCTTC
CDR3 protein: CASSYSRGYNEQFF

D gene: NA
clone size: NA
J gene: TRBJ2-7
V gene: TRBV12-3/TRBV12-4
CDR3 DNA: TGTGCCAGCAGTCCTACAGTCTACGAGCAGTACTTC
CDR3 protein: CASSPTVYEQYF

D gene: TRBD1
clone size: NA
J gene: TRBJ1-6
V gene: TRBV7-2
CDR3 DNA: TGTGCCAGCAGCCCCCGGACAGGGGGGAGTTCACCCCTCCACTTT
CDR3 protein: CASSPRTGGSSPLHF

D gene: TRBD1
clone size: NA
J gene: TRBJ1-1
V gene: TRBV18
CDR3 DNA: TGTGCCAGCTCACCCGGGACAGCACCCTTGAACACTGAAGCTTTCTTT
CDR3 protein: CASSPGTAPLNTEAFF

D gene: NA
clone size: NA
J gene: TRBJ2-1
V gene: TRBV11-2
CDR3 DNA: TGTGCCAGCGCCGGCGTAGCGGCCTCCTACAATGAGCAGTTCTTC
CDR3 protein: CASAGVAASYNEQFF

D gene: TRBD2
clone size: NA
J gene: TRBJ2-1
V gene: TRBV29-1
CDR3 DNA: TGCAGCGCCAGAAGGACTAGCGGAAACAATGAGCAGTTCTTC
CDR3 protein: CSARRTSGNNEQFF

D gene: NA
clone size: NA
J gene: TRBJ1-1
V gene: TRBV6-6
CDR3 DNA: TGTGCCAGCACCTCCGTGACTGAAGCTTTCTTT
CDR3 protein: CASTSVTEAFF

D gene: NA
clone size: once
J gene: TRBJ2-5
V gene: TRBV19
CDR3 DNA: TGTGCCAGTAGTATGCGGGACCACAGGGGAGAGACCCAGTACTTC
CDR3 protein: CASSMRDHRGETQYF

D gene: NA
clone size: NA
J gene: TRBJ1-1
V gene: TRBV3-1/TRBV3-2
CDR3 DNA: TGTGCCAGCAGCCAAGTCCAGAACACTGAAGCTTTCTTT
CDR3 protein: CASSQVQNTEAFF

D gene: NA
clone size: NA
J gene: TRBJ2-6
V gene: TRBV6-5
CDR3 DNA: TGTGCCAGCAAACCACAGGGTTCTGGGGCCAACGTCCTGACTTTC
CDR3 protein: CASKPQGSGANVLTF

D gene: TRBD2
clone size: NA
J gene: TRBJ2-3
V gene: TRBV9
CDR3 DNA: TGTGCCAGCAGCACCCGCGGGGGGGGAATTAAGGCAGATACGCAGTATTTT
CDR3 protein: CASSTRGGGIKADTQYF

D gene: TRBD1
clone size: NA
J gene: TRBJ1-6
V gene: TRBV9
CDR3 DNA: TGTGCCAGCAGCGGCGGACAGGGTTTGAGGAATTCACCCCTCCACTTT
CDR3 protein: CASSGGQGLRNSPLHF

D gene: TRBD2
clone size: NA
J gene: TRBJ2-1
V gene: TRBV4-1
CDR3 DNA: TGCGCCAGCAGCCAAGACGAACTAGCGGGGTACAATGAGCAGTTCTTC
CDR3 protein: CASSQDELAGYNEQFF

D gene: TRBD2
clone size: NA
J gene: TRBJ2-1
V gene: TRBV6-5
CDR3 DNA: TGTGCCAGCAGCTATCTTAGCGGGGCTCTGAATGAGCAGTTCTTC
CDR3 protein: CASSYLSGALNEQFF

D gene: TRBD1
clone size: NA
J gene: TRBJ2-5
V gene: TRBV6-2/TRBV6-3
CDR3 DNA: TGTGCCAGCAGTCGCTTTCTTGGCCCCGGGACAGCCCAAGAGACCCAGTACTTC
CDR3 protein: CASSRFLGPGTAQETQYF

D gene: NA
clone size: NA
J gene: TRBJ2-2
V gene: TRBV7-3
CDR3 DNA: TGTGCCAGCAGCCCCGGTAGGGGGGGGAGGAACACCGGGGAGCTGTTTTTT
CDR3 protein: CASSPGRGGRNTGELFF

D gene: NA
clone size: NA
J gene: TRBJ1-5
V gene: TRBV29-1
CDR3 DNA: TGCAGCGTTGAAGTGGAAGGGGCTGGGCAGCCCCAGCATTTT
CDR3 protein: CSVEVEGAGQPQHF

D gene: TRBD2
clone size: few
J gene: TRBJ2-1
V gene: TRBV10-3
CDR3 DNA: TGTGCCATCAGTGAGTCAGGCGGGAGGACCGAAGTGCAGTTCTTC
CDR3 protein: CAISESGGRTEVQFF

D gene: NA
clone size: NA
J gene: TRBJ1-2
V gene: TRBV5-8
CDR3 DNA: TGTGCCAGCAGCTACCTGACATATGGCTACACCTTC
CDR3 protein: CASSYLTYGYTF

D gene: TRBD2
clone size: NA
J gene: TRBJ2-1
V gene: TRBV4-1
CDR3 DNA: TGCGCCAGCAGCCAAACTAGCGGGAGTGTCGCCTACAATGAGCAGTTCTTC
CDR3 protein: CASSQTSGSVAYNEQFF